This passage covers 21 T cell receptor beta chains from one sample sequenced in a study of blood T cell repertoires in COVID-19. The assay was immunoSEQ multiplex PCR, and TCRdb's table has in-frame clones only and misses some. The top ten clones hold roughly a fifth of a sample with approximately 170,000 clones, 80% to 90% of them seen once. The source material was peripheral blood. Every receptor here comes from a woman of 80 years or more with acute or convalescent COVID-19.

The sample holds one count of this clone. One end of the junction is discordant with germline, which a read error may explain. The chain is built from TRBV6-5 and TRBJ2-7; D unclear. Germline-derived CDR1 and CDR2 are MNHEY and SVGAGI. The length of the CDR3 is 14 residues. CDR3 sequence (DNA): TGTGCCAGCATGGTACAGTTTGCCTCCGACGAGCAGTACTTC. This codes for CASMVQFASDEQYF.

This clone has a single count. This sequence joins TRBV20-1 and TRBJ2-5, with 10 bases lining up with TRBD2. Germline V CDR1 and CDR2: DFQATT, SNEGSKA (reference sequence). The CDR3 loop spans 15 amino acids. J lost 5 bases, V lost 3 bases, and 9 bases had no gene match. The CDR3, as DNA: TGCAGTGCTAGTTCTAGCGGGGGCTCCGGGGAGACCCAGTACTTC. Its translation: CSASSSGGSGETQYF.

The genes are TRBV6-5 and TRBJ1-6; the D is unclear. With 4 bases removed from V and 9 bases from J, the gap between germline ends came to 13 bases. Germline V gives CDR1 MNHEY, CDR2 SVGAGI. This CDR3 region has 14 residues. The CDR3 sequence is CASSSRGGSSPLHF. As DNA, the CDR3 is TGTGCCAGCAGTTCCCGAGGAGGCAGTTCACCCCTCCACTTT.

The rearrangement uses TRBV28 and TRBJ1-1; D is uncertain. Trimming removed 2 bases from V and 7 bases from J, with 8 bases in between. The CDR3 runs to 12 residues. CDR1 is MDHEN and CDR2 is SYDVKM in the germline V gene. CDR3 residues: CASSLIDYEAFF. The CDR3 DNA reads TGTGCCAGCAGTTTAATAGATTATGAAGCTTTCTTT.

The CDR3 here is CASSSGQGITYEQYF. The CDR3 coding sequence is TGTGCCAGCAGCTCCGGACAGGGCATTACCTACGAGCAGTACTTC. The chain couples TRBV6-5 to TRBJ2-7; TRBD1 matches at 8 bases. J lost 2 bases, V lost 6 bases, and 9 bases had no gene match. The CDR3 extends over 15 amino acids. Germline values: CDR1 MNHEY, CDR2 SVGAGI.

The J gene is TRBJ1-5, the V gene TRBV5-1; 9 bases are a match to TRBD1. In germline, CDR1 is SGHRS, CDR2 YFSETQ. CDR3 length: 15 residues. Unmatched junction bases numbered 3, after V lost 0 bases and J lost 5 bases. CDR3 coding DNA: TGCGCCAGCAGCTTGGGGGACAGGGAAGATCAGCCCCAGCATTTT. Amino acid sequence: CASSLGDREDQPQHF.

The CDR3, as DNA: TGTGCCAGCAGATTGGGCGGGAGTAGGACCGGGGAGCTGTTTTTT. This sequence encodes CASRLGGSRTGELFF. This chain uses TRBV2 with TRBJ2-2, with TRBD2 matching 7 bases. This CDR3 contains 15 residues. After removal of 6 bases from V and 5 bases from J, the junction contained 9 bases not matched to a gene. Germline V gene sequence: CDR1 SNHLY, CDR2 FYNNEI.

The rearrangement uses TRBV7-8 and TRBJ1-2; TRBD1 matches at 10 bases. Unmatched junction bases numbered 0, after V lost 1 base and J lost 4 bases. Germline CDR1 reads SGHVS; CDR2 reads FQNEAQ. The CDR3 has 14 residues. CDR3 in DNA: TGTGCCAGCAGCTTAGGGACAGGGGGCTATGGCTACACCTTC. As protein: CASSLGTGGYGYTF.

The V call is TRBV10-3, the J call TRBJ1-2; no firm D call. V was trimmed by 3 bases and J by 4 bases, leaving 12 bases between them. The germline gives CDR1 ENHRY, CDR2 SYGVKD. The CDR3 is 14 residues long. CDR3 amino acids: CAISDPTGSYGYTF. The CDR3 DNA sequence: TGTGCCATCAGTGACCCGACGGGGAGCTATGGCTACACCTTC.

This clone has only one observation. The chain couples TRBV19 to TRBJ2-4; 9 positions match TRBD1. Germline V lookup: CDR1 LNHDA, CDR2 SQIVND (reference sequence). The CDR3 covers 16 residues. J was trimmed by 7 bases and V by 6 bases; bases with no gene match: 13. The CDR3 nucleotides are TGTGCCAGTAGGACCCTACAGGGGGCCGGTTATAACATTCAGTACTTC. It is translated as CASRTLQGAGYNIQYF.

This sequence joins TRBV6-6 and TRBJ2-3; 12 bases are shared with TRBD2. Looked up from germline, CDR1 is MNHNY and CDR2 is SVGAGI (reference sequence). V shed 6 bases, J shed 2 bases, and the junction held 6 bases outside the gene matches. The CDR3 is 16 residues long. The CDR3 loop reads CASRRLAGEYTDTQYF. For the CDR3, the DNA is TGTGCCAGCAGGCGACTAGCGGGGGAATACACAGATACGCAGTATTTT.

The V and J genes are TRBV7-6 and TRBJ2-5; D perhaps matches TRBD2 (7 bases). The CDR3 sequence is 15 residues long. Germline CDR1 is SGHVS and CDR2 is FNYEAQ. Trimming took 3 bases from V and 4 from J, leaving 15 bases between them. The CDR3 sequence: CASSFRGGGLETQYF. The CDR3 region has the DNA TGTGCCAGCAGCTTTCGAGGGGGGGGGCTAGAGACCCAGTACTTC.

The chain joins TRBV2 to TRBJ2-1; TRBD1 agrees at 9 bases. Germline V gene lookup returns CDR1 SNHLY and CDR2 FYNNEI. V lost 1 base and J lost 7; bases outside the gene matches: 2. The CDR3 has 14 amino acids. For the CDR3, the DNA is TGTGCCAGCAGTGAAGTGGGGACAGGGAATGAGCAGTTCTTC. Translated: CASSEVGTGNEQFF.

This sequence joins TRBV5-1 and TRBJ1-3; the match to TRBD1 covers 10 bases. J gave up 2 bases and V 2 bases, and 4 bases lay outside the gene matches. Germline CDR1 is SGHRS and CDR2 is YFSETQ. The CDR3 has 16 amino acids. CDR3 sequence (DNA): TGCGCCAGCAGCTTCGGGACAGGGGATGCTGGAAACACCATATATTTT. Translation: CASSFGTGDAGNTIYF.

CDR3 region: CASSYAVSSGEQYF. The CDR3 coding sequence is TGTGCCAGCAGTTACGCAGTTTCCTCGGGGGAGCAGTACTTC. V and J are TRBV27 and TRBJ2-7, with D perhaps TRBD2 (5 bases). Trimming took 4 bases from V and 7 from J, leaving 17 bases between them. This CDR3 region has 14 residues. The germline gives CDR1 MNHEY, CDR2 SMNVEV (reference sequence).

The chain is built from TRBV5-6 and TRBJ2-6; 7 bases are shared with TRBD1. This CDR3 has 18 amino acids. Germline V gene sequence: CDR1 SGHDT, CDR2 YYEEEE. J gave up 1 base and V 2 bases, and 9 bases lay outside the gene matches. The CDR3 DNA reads TGTGCCAGCAGCTTACGGAGACAGGGTCCGTCTGGGGCCAACGTCCTGACTTTC. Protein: CASSLRRQGPSGANVLTF.

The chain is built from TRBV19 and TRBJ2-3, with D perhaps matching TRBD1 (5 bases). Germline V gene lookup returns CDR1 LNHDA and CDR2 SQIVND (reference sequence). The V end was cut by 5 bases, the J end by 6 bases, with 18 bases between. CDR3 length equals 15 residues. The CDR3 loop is CASSPREQVADTQYF. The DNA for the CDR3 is TGTGCCAGTAGTCCAAGGGAACAGGTGGCGGATACGCAGTATTTT.

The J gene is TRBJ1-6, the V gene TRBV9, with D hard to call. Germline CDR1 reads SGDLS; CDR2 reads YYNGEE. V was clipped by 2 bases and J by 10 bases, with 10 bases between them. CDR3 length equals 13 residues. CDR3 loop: CASSVGVPSPLHF. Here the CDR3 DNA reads TGTGCCAGCAGCGTCGGGGTTCCCTCACCCCTCCACTTT.

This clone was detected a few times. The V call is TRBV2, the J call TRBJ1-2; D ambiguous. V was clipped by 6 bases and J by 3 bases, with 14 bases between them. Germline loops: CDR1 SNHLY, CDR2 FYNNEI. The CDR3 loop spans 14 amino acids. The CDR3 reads CASRAGSYDYGYTF. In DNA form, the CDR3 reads TGTGCCAGCAGGGCGGGGAGTTATGACTATGGCTACACCTTC.

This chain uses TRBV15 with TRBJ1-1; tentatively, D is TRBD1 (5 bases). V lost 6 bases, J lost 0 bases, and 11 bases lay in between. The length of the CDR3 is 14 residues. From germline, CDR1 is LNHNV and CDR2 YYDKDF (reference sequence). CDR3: CATRATDLNTEAFF. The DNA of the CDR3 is TGTGCCACCAGAGCGACAGACTTGAACACTGAAGCTTTCTTT. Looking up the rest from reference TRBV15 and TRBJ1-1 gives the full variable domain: DAMVIQNPRYQVTQFGKPVTLSCSQTLNHNVMYWYQQKSSQAPKLLFHYYDKDFNNEADTPDNFQSRRPNTSFCFLDIRSPGLGDTAMYLCATRATDLNTEAFFGQGTRLTVV.

The CDR3 bases are TGTGCCAGCAGTTTTGACGGGGAGTTAGGGATAGCGGGAGATGGAGGGCCCTACAATGAGCAGTTCTTC. Encoded protein: CASSFDGELGIAGDGGPYNEQFF. The chain couples TRBV28 to TRBJ2-1; 9 bases map to TRBD2. The CDR3 is made up of 23 amino acids. The junction had 26 bases not matched to a gene; V was cut back by 3 bases and J by 2 bases. Germline CDR1 reads MDHEN; CDR2 reads SYDVKM.